Below are 11 T cell receptor beta chains sequenced from a single sample in a study of blood T cells in healthy people across ages. A sample-barcoded 5' primer and a J-beta primer mix were used in a second PCR of about 7 to 12 cycles. In TCRdb, the 5' RACE reads were re-called with MiXCR into one record per CDR3 protein. Among about 1,400,000 distinct CDR3 sequences listed, approximately 59% were seen once. Sequencing was performed on blood. The receptor set was obtained from a man aged 18 to 30 in good health.

This clonotype was counted between two and nine times. The chain uses TRBV10-3 and TRBJ2-3; no firm D call. CDR3 length: 13 residues. Trimming pared 0 bases from V and 6 bases from J, leaving 7 bases between. The germline gives CDR1 ENHRY, CDR2 SYGVKD. Written as DNA, the CDR3 is TGTGCCATCAGTGAGTCGAAGGTGGATACGCAGTATTTT. Translation: CAISESKVDTQYF.

The V gene is TRBV11-2, the J gene TRBJ2-7; 7 bases map to TRBD2. CDR1 is SGHAT, CDR2 FQNNGV, per germline. Trimming at V came to 1 base and at J to 2 bases, leaving 5 bases not matched to a gene. This CDR3 has 15 residues. The CDR3 bases are TGTGCCAGCAGCTTAGTCACGGGACTACCCTACGAGCAGTACTTC. Encoded protein: CASSLVTGLPYEQYF.

The chain uses TRBV12-3 or TRBV12-4 and TRBJ2-3, with 8 bases identical to TRBD1. This CDR3 contains 14 residues. The V segment lost 5 bases and the J segment 5 bases; nucleotides outside the gene matches: 6. The CDR3 reads CASSPDRGEDTQYF. In nucleotides, the CDR3 is TGTGCCAGCAGTCCCGACAGGGGCGAAGATACGCAGTATTTT.

The gene calls are TRBV6-2 or TRBV6-3 and TRBJ1-5, with D possibly being TRBD1 (6 bases). The CDR3 totals 14 residues. V was clipped by 2 bases and J by 5 bases, with 10 bases between them. Germline lookup yields CDR1 MNHEY and CDR2 SVGEGT. The CDR3 bases are TGTGCCAGCAGTTACGGGGGGGCCCATCAGCCCCAGCATTTT. This gives the protein CASSYGGAHQPQHF.

This chain joins TRBV20-1 and TRBJ2-1; 7 bases align to TRBD1. The ends lost 3 bases at V and 4 bases at J; junction bases unmatched: 6. This CDR3 has 14 residues. The germline CDR1 and CDR2 sequences are DFQATT and SNEGSKA (reference sequence). CDR3 region: CSASWQGVYNEQFF. For the CDR3, the DNA is TGCAGTGCTAGTTGGCAGGGGGTATACAATGAGCAGTTCTTC.

The chain is built from TRBV6-2 or TRBV6-3 and TRBJ1-5; 9 bases fit TRBD1. CDR3 length equals 14 residues. CDR1 is MNHEY, CDR2 SVGEGT, per germline. The V gene end was trimmed by 2 bases and the J gene end by 6 bases; junction bases not matched to a gene: 2. CDR3 sequence: CASSYPGQGQPQHF. CDR3 coding DNA: TGTGCCAGCAGTTACCCGGGACAGGGTCAGCCCCAGCATTTT.

The chain links TRBV6-5 to TRBJ2-5, with TRBD1 identical over 7 bases. Germline V lookup: CDR1 MNHEY, CDR2 SVGAGI. The trim removed 2 bases at V and 0 bases at J, leaving 6 bases unmatched. The CDR3 runs to 16 residues. The CDR3 loop is CASSYLRDSNQETQYF. Written as DNA, the CDR3 is TGTGCCAGCAGTTACCTCCGGGACAGCAACCAAGAGACCCAGTACTTC.

The CDR3 DNA sequence: TGTGCCACCAGCAGAGATTGGGTGACCCAGTACTTC. Its translation: CATSRDWVTQYF. The genes are TRBV15 and TRBJ2-5; D not resolved. Germline lookup yields CDR1 LNHNV and CDR2 YYDKDF (reference sequence). Trimming took off 0 bases at V and 7 bases at J, with 6 bases between the two ends. This CDR3 has 12 amino acids.

In DNA, the CDR3 is TGCGCCAGCAGCCAAGTGGCGAGGGGTCTCGCAACTAATGAAAAACTGTTTTTT. This gives the protein CASSQVARGLATNEKLFF. The gene calls are TRBV4-3 and TRBJ1-4; possible D gene TRBD1, 5 bases. This CDR3 is built from 18 residues. V was shortened by 1 base and J by 0 bases, with 15 bases between the two germline ends. CDR1 and CDR2 from the germline V gene are LGHNA and YSLEER.

The chain is built from TRBV4-3 and TRBJ2-1; 9 positions agree with TRBD1. The last part of the DNA fits TRBJ2-7 better; the J call may be wrong. Germline V gives CDR1 LGHNA, CDR2 YSLEER. The CDR3 is 15 residues long. CDR3 coding DNA: TGCGCCAGCAGCCAAACGGACAGGGGCTACAATGAGCAGTACTTC. Protein sequence: CASSQTDRGYNEQYF.

This clonotype has more than one count but fewer than ten. The junction and the germline gene differ at one end; a read error may be behind it. V is TRBV6-5 and J is TRBJ2-5; D gene unclear. From germline, CDR1 is MNHEY and CDR2 SVGAGI. The CDR3 sequence is 16 residues long. Here the CDR3 DNA reads TGTGCCAGCAGGACTCCAAACCCTAACAACCAGGAGACCCAGTACTTC. Protein sequence: CASRTPNPNNQETQYF.